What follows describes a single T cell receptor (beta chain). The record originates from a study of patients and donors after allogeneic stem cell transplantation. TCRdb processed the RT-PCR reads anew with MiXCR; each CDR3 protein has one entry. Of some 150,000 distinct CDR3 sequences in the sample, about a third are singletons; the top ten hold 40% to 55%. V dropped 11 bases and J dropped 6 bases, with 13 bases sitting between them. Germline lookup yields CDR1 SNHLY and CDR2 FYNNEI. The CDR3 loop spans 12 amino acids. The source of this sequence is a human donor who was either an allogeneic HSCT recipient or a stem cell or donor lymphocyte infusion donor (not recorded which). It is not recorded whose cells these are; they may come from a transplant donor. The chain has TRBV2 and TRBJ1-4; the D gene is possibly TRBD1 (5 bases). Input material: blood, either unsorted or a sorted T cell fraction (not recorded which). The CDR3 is CAGGPGDEKLFF. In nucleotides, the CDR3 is TGTGCCGGAGGACCGGGGGATGAAAAACTGTTTTTT. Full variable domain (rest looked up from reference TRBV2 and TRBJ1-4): EPEVTQTPSHQVTQMGQEVILRCVPISNHLYFYWYRQILGQKVEFLVSFYNNEISEKSEIFDDQFSVERPDGSNFTLKIRSTKLEDSAMYFCAGGPGDEKLFFGSGTQLSVL.